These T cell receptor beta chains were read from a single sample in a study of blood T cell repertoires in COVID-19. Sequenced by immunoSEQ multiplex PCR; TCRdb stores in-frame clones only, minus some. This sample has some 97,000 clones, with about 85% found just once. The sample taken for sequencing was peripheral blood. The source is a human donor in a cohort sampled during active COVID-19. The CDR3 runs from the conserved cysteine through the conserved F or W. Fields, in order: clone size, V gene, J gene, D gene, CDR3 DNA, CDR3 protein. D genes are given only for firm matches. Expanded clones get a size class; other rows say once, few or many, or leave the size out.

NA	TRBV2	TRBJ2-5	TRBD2	TGTGCCAGCAAAGGCTGGGAGGGCCGTAGTGAGACCCAGTACTTC	CASKGWEGRSETQYF
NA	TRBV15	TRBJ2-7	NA	TGTGCCACCAGCAGAGAAGTTGGGGCAGCCGCCGAGCAGTACTTC	CATSREVGAAAEQYF
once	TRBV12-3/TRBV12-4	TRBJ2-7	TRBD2	TGTGCCAGCAGTTTGCTAGCGGGGTCTAAGAGAGTCTTC	CASSLLAGSKRVF
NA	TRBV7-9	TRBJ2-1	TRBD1	TGTGCCAGCAGCTTAGTCGGGCGAGGGGGCGCGTACAATGAGCAGTTCTTC	CASSLVGRGGAYNEQFF
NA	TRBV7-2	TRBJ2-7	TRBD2	TGTGCCAGCAGCACATCTAGCGGGGGGCCAGGATACGAGCAGTACTTC	CASSTSSGGPGYEQYF
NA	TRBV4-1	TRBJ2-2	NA	TGCGCCAGCAGCCAAGCGGGCAGGGCAGACAACACCGGGGAGCTGTTTTTT	CASSQAGRADNTGELFF
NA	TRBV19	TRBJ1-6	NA	TGTGCCAGTAGTGGGGCAGGGGATAATTCACCCCTCCACTTT	CASSGAGDNSPLHF
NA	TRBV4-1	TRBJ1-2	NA	TGCGCCAGCAGCCAAGGGGTAGGGGGCTATGGCTACACCTTC	CASSQGVGGYGYTF
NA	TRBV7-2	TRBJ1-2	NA	TGTGCCAGCAGCTCAAGACAGTCCGTCTATGGCTACACCTTC	CASSSRQSVYGYTF
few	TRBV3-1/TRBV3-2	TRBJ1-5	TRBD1	TGTGCCAGCAGCCAAGAGTTAGGGGGCGGCAATCAGCCCCAGCATTTT	CASSQELGGGNQPQHF
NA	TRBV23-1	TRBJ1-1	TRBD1	TGCGCCAGCAGTAGTGGACAGGGCAACACTGAAGCTTTCTTT	CASSSGQGNTEAFF
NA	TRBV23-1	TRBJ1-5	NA	TGCGCCAGCAGTCAAAAGGGCGGACAGCCATATAGCAATCAGCCCCAGCATTTT	CASSQKGGQPYSNQPQHF
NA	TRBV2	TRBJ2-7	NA	TGTGCCAGTAGACAGGAAACCTACGAGCAGTACTTC	CASRQETYEQYF
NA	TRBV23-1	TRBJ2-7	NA	TGCGCCAGGGCCGACAGAGGACACTACGAGCAGTACTTC	CARADRGHYEQYF
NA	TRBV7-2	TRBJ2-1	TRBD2	TGTGCCAGCAGCGCAACTAGCGGGGGATACAATGAGCAGTTCTTC	CASSATSGGYNEQFF
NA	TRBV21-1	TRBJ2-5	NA	TGTGCCAGCAGCAAAGAGCTCGGTAAAGAGACCCAGTACTTC	CASSKELGKETQYF
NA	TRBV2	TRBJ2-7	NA	TGTGCCAGCAGGCGCGGAGGCATTACTGCCCACGAGCAGTACTTC	CASRRGGITAHEQYF
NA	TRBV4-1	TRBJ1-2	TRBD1	TGCGCCAGCAGCCAAGATTTGGGGACAGTTAACTATGGCTACACCTTC	CASSQDLGTVNYGYTF
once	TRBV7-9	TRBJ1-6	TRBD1	TGTGCCAGCAGCACGGACAGGGGGTATAATTCACCCCTCCACTTT	CASSTDRGYNSPLHF
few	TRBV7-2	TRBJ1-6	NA	TGTGCCAGCAGCGGCGGGATTTATAATTCACCCCTCCACTTT	CASSGGIYNSPLHF
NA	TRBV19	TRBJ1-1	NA	TGTGCCAGTACCCGGCAAAGGGGGAGCACTGAAGCTTTCTTT	CASTRQRGSTEAFF
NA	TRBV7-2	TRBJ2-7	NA	TGTGCCAGCAGCCCAGGACTTAAATCCTACGAGCAGTACTTC	CASSPGLKSYEQYF
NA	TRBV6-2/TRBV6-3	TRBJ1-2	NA	TGTGCCAGCAGCTTGTCCGGAGGGGCGCAAGGCTACACCTTC	CASSLSGGAQGYTF
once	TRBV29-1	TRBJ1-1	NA	TGCAGCGTTTCCGAGCAGGGAAACACTGAAGCTTTCTTT	CSVSEQGNTEAFF
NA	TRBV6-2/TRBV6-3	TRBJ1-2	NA	TGTGCCAGCAGTTACGGTCTCACAGCTGGCTACACCTTC	CASSYGLTAGYTF
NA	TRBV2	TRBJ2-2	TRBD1	TGTACGACCCGGCAGGGGGCGTCCGGGGAGCTGTTTTTT	CTTRQGASGELFF
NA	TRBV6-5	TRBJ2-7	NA	TGTGCCAGCAGTTACTCAACGCGGCAGGGTGCCTACGAGCAGTACTTC	CASSYSTRQGAYEQYF
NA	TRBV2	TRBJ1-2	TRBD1	TGTGCCAGCAGTCCTACGACAGGGTGGAACGCAGATGGCTACACCTTC	CASSPTTGWNADGYTF
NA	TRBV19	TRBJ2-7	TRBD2	TGTGCCAGTACCCAACCGGCAGAGGGACTAGCCAGCTCCTACGAGCAGTACTTC	CASTQPAEGLASSYEQYF
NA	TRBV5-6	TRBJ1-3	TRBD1	TGTGCCAGCAGGTCCGCGAGGGGGCAGGGAGGAAACACCATATATTTT	CASRSARGQGGNTIYF
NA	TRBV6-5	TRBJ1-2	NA	TGTGCCAGCAGTTCAATTCCTAACTATGGCTACACCTTC	CASSSIPNYGYTF
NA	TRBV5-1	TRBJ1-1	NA	TGCGCCAGCAACCCTGGTGGCAGGAACACTGAAGCTTTCTTT	CASNPGGRNTEAFF
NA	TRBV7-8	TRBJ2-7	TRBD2	TGTGCCAGCAGCGTAGGCCGACTAGCGGGTATGAACTACGAGCAGTACTTC	CASSVGRLAGMNYEQYF
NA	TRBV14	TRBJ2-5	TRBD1	TGTGCCAGCAGCCGTACCGGGACAGGGTCACAAGAGACCCAGTACTTC	CASSRTGTGSQETQYF
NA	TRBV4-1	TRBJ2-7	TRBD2	TGCGCCAGCAGCCAAGCGGGGACTACCTACGAGCAGTACTTC	CASSQAGTTYEQYF
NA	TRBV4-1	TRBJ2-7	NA	TGCGCCAGCAGCCATCTAACCGAGATCTACGAGCAGTACTTC	CASSHLTEIYEQYF
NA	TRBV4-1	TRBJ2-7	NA	TGCGCCAGCAGCTTTCGACAGGCAACCTACGAGCAGTACTTC	CASSFRQATYEQYF
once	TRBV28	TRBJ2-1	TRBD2	TGTGCCAGCAGTCGTAGCGGGAACTCCTACAATGAGCAGTTCTTC	CASSRSGNSYNEQFF
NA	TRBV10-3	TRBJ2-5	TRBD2	TGTGCCATCAGTCCGGGACTAGTAGAGACCCAGTACTTC	CAISPGLVETQYF
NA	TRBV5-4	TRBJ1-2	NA	TGTGCCAGCAGTCCCCCCCAGGCTAACTATGGCTACACCTTC	CASSPPQANYGYTF
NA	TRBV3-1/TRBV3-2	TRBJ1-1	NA	TGTGCCAGCAGCCAAGACTATACAGGGACTGAAGCTTTCTTT	CASSQDYTGTEAFF
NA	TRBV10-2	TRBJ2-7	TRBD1	TGCGCCAGCAGTGGACGCGGGACAGGGGCCTACGAGCAGTACTTC	CASSGRGTGAYEQYF
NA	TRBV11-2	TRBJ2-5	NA	TGTGCCAGCAGCTCCCCTACAGGATACCAAGAGACCCAGTACTTC	CASSSPTGYQETQYF
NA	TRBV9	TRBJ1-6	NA	TGTGCCAGCAGCGCAGTCTCCGACCAAGGGGGAATAATGTATAATTCACCCCTCCACTTT	CASSAVSDQGGIMYNSPLHF
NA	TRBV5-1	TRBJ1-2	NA	TGCGCCAGCAGCGAAGGGGTTGATGGCTACACCTTC	CASSEGVDGYTF
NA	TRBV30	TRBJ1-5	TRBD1	TGTGCCTGGAGGGTGACAGGGGACGATCAGCCCCAGCATTTT	CAWRVTGDDQPQHF
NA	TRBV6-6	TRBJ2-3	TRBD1	TGTGCCAGCAGTAGTAGACAGGGGGCATCCACAGATACGCAGTATTTT	CASSSRQGASTDTQYF
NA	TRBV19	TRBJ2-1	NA	TGTGCCACCTCCTCGGGGGGCGACTACAATGAGCAGTTCTTC	CATSSGGDYNEQFF
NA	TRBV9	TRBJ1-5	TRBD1	TGTGCCAGCAGCGCGGGGACAGATCAGCCCCAGCATTTT	CASSAGTDQPQHF
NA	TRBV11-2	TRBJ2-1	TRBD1	TGTGCCAGCAGCTCATGGACAGGGTACAATGAGCAGTTCTTC	CASSSWTGYNEQFF
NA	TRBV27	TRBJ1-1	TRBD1	TGTGCCAGCAGCACCGGGACAGGTTTATTTGGGGCTTTCTTT	CASSTGTGLFGAFF
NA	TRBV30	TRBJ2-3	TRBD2	TGTGCCGGGACTAGCGGGAGATTTTTGGGCACAGATACGCAGTATTTT	CAGTSGRFLGTDTQYF